Below are 3 T cell receptor beta chains sequenced from a single sample in a study of T cell repertoires in cytomegalovirus infection. TCRdb reanalysed the reads using MiXCR and keeps one entry per CDR3 protein. The sample comprises about 320,000 distinct CDR3 sequences, more than 8% of which are singletons, and 4.3% rests with the top ten. Sequencing input: PBMCs. Source of these receptors: a human donor in good health (CMV status not recorded). Some clones in this sample may be carry-over from other donors' samples.

A few counts support this clonotype. J is TRBJ1-5 and V is TRBV7-8, with 7 bases fitting TRBD1. The ends lost 4 bases at V and 0 bases at J; junction bases unmatched: 3. CDR3 length equals 15 residues. CDR1 SGHVS and CDR2 FQNEAQ come from the germline V gene. CDR3 region: CASSSQGVSNQPQHF. CDR3 coding DNA: TGTGCCAGCAGCTCCCAGGGGGTTAGCAATCAGCCCCAGCATTTT.

In this sample, this clonotype turned up many times. V and J are TRBV7-6 and TRBJ2-3, with TRBD2 matching over 7 bases. Germline values: CDR1 SGHVS, CDR2 FNYEAQ. V lost 2 bases and J lost 2; bases outside the gene matches: 4. This CDR3 spans 15 amino acids. This CDR3 reads CASSLRGDTTDTQYF. CDR3 DNA sequence: TGTGCCAGCAGCTTACGGGGGGATACCACAGATACGCAGTATTTT.

This clonotype came up many times. The chain links TRBV7-2 to TRBJ1-1, with D uncertain. Trimming removed 7 bases at V and 0 bases at J, with 15 bases between. This CDR3 contains 15 residues. Germline CDR1 reads SGHTA; CDR2 reads FQGNSA. The CDR3, as DNA: TGTGCCAGCACTTTTAGCGGGCCGATGAACACTGAAGCTTTCTTT. Its protein product is CASTFSGPMNTEAFF.